The subject of this entry is one T cell receptor (beta chain). Each CDR3 protein gets one entry after TCRdb re-called the 5' RACE reads with MiXCR. The sample lists around 310,000 distinct CDR3 sequences; roughly an eighth were seen once. The data were obtained in a study of T-cell memory formation after mild COVID-19. CDR3 length: 15 amino acids. V lost 5 bases and J lost 0, with 11 bases in between. From germline, CDR1 is SGHAT and CDR2 FQNNGV. Sequencing input: PBMCs or a T cell subset sorted from them (not recorded which). This chain uses TRBV11-2 with TRBJ2-1; D perhaps matches TRBD1 (5 bases). This TCR derives from a man in his late teens or twenties who had mild COVID-19 (a few samples of this study predate the infection). Cell type and time point are not known. The CDR3 sequence is CASSHDSLSYNEQFF. The CDR3 DNA is TGTGCCAGCAGCCACGACAGTCTCTCCTACAATGAGCAGTTCTTC.